This T cell receptor (beta chain) was sequenced in a study of beta chain features in type 1 diabetes. On this clone itself: Its target is not known.

CDR3 length equals 15 residues. Trimming cost V 4 bases and J 4 bases; bases outside gene matches: 9. Germline CDR1 and CDR2: SQVTM and ANQGSEA. Study-wide results and caveats: Any HLA effect on TCRB rearrangement was left unresolved by small sub-analyses. Shortening that was moderate but significant affected the TCRB CDR3s of Type 1 diabetes patients in all four CD4+ subsets. Across patients, naive, central memory and Treg TCRB repertoires exhibited apparently greater similarity than was observed across healthy donors.

The isolated RNA, all of it, was reverse transcribed, so expressed TCRB transcripts were what got sequenced. For naive, central memory and regulatory T cell samples, reads averaged about 3.7 million. TCRdb's table, derived via immunoSEQ multiplex PCR, lists solely in-frame clones and lacks some. The sample includes around 330,000 clones, roughly 11% of them seen just once. Sequenced material: naive CD4+ T cells from blood. The chain employs TRBV29-1 and TRBJ2-3; 9 bases agree with TRBD2. The receptor was derived from a woman aged 25 to 39 in good health. The chain's CDR3 is CSVGPGLAYSDTQYF. The CDR3, as DNA: TGCAGCGTTGGCCCGGGACTAGCTTATTCAGATACGCAGTATTTT.